This paragraph reports one TCR beta chain. This clone has a handful of counts. The antigen it binds to is not known. Per-nucleotide qualities are absent, and no much larger clonotype sits a single base away. Related bone marrow donors provided peripheral blood samples on the day of marrow donation. Peripheral blood and bone marrow mononuclear cells were isolated by Ficoll-Hypaque density centrifugation and cryopreserved. This entry is derived from a study of T cells after posttransplantation cyclophosphamide (TCRdb year 2016). Regarding the study in general: T cell repertoire reconstitution was tracked by TRB sequencing after myeloablative bone marrow transplantation in which posttransplantation cyclophosphamide was used as GVHD prophylaxis. Samples from 30 to 35 PTCy-treated patients, along with samples from 15 to 20 of their related bone marrow donors, underwent antigen receptor sequencing. Blood from all 35 or so PTCy patients with 1-year posttransplant specimens was subjected to TRB sequencing. Up to 3 additional blood samples from 2 to 5.2 years after transplant were also TRB-sequenced in 3 patients, as was pretransplant blood from a handful of patients. Because TRA and TRB clonality were tightly correlated in fewer than ten samples, subsequent TCR analyses were focused on TRB only. Public TRB sequences were queried against a database of over 3,000 sequences associated with responses to pathogens, tumor antigens, self-antigens and alloantigens.

Summary of the overall study and its limitations: The TRB repertoires of T cells infiltrating skin or the GI tract showed only limited overlap with the TRB repertoires found in blood. Donor-recipient similarity was low at 1-2 months but rose over the first year, and later blood repertoires were often dominated by donor CD8+ memory clones. Across approximately 41 patients, TRB clonality was highly associated with recipient CMV seropositivity and CMV reactivation, and PTCy diversity was similar to diversity in CNI/methotrexate controls.

Genomic DNA was the input for TRB sequencing, which was run either with the immunoSEQ assay at survey resolution or with the hsTCRB kit. From the authors' description of their analysis: The immunoSEQ software handled the initial read processing, while the LymphoSeq R package was used for the repertoire analyses. Clonality was computed as 1 minus normalized Shannon entropy; Gini coefficient was also calculated for each TRB dataset. To infer phenotypes in unsorted samples, TRB sequences from sorted subsets of the recipient or donor were mapped onto unsorted samples from the same recipient. Drawn from immuneACCESS, this table holds only the in-frame rearrangements with V and J called that TCRdb kept. Clones are partly lost; checked studies trace under half to an unresolved V gene and leave the rest unexplained. V and J calls and clone size come straight from that table; D and trimming were deduced from the DNA. The table puts over 30,000 clones in this sample, none counted just once. The ten top clones hold roughly 1.2% of the sample.

Taken from cysteine to phenylalanine, the CDR3 has 17 residues. The retained sequence is limited to the CDR3, 51 bases, with the frame set at the first base. V trim: 4 bases; J trim: 0 bases; unmatched bases: 7. Looking up the germline V gene yields CDR1 SGHTA and CDR2 FQGNSA. The clonotype originates from a girl between 5 and 17 years old in good health, CMV-negative, and a related stem cell transplant donor. The material sequenced was PBMCs. The chain uses TRBV7-2 and TRBJ2-7, and 12 bases in between align with TRBD2. The DNA sequence is as follows: TGTGCCAGCAGCTCCACTAGCGGGGGGTTTCACTCCTACGAGCAGTACTTC. Translated, this is CASSSTSGGFHSYEQYF.